The 8 T cell receptor beta chains below were found in one sample sequenced in a study of blood T cell repertoires in COVID-19. Profiling relied on immunoSEQ multiplex PCR, and the TCRdb table lists in-frame clones only, not all of them. The sample lists 150,000 to 200,000 clones; approximately 79% were seen once. Source material: peripheral blood. These receptor sequences come from an elderly woman with acute or convalescent COVID-19.

This clone was counted a single time. The chain recombines TRBV6-5 with TRBJ2-1, with TRBD1 as a possible D gene (5 bases). Per germline, CDR1 MNHEY and CDR2 SVGAGI. The CDR3 consists of 15 residues. Trimming cost V 2 bases and J 4 bases, with 12 bases left between them. The CDR3 sequence: CASSYSRAMYNEQFF. CDR3 sequence (DNA): TGTGCCAGCAGTTACAGCAGGGCGATGTACAATGAGCAGTTCTTC.

This sequence joins TRBV5-4 and TRBJ2-7; 8 bases align to TRBD2. The V gene end was trimmed by 4 bases and the J gene end by 4 bases; junction bases not matched to a gene: 7. This CDR3 has 14 amino acids. Germline-derived CDR1 and CDR2 are SGHNT and YYREEE (reference sequence). The CDR3 spells CASSVLAAQYEQYF. CDR3 sequence (DNA): TGTGCCAGCAGCGTACTAGCGGCCCAATACGAGCAGTACTTC.

CDR3 nucleotide sequence: TGTGCCAGCACCGCCCCGAGGGAGGGCTCAATCAATCAGCCCCAGCATTTT. Protein product: CASTAPREGSINQPQHF. J is TRBJ1-5 and V is TRBV16, with D uncertain. Trimming shortened V by 7 bases and J by 3 bases, and 22 bases separated the two germline ends. In germline, CDR1 is KGHSY, CDR2 FQNENV. The CDR3 runs to 17 residues.

This clone has only a few counts. This chain uses TRBV12-3 or TRBV12-4 with TRBJ1-5; possible D gene TRBD1, 5 bases. The CDR3 spans 13 residues. Deletions cut 3 bases from V and 4 bases from J, with 7 bases between. CDR3 sequence reads: CASSFDSNQPQHF. The CDR3 region has the DNA TGTGCCAGCAGTTTCGACAGTAATCAGCCCCAGCATTTT.

The V call is TRBV28, the J call TRBJ2-7; the D gene is possibly TRBD1 (6 bases). Germline loops: CDR1 MDHEN, CDR2 SYDVKM. Trimming took 5 bases from V and 4 from J, leaving 21 bases between them. The CDR3 runs to 16 residues. In DNA, the CDR3 is TGTGCCAGCAGTGAGACTACAGGGCCAACTTTTTACGAGCAGTACTTC. It codes for CASSETTGPTFYEQYF.

This sequence joins TRBV7-3 and TRBJ1-1, with 7 bases fitting TRBD1. The CDR3 runs to 15 residues. Germline loops: CDR1 SGHTA, CDR2 FQGTGA. Germline trimming cut 3 bases from V and 4 bases from J; bases unmatched to any gene: 8. The CDR3 protein is CASSFSVAGGTEAFF. CDR3 DNA: TGTGCCAGCAGCTTCTCCGTTGCAGGGGGCACTGAAGCTTTCTTT.

This chain connects TRBV28 to TRBJ1-5, with no clear D. This CDR3 spans 12 amino acids. Germline lookup yields CDR1 MDHEN and CDR2 SYDVKM. V was trimmed by 8 bases and J by 5 bases, leaving 10 bases between them. The CDR3 sequence is CASLLRDQPQHF. The CDR3, as DNA: TGTGCCAGCTTGCTGCGGGATCAGCCCCAGCATTTT. Together with reference TRBV28 and TRBJ1-5, the CDR3 gives the full variable domain: DVKVTQSSRYLVKRTGEKVFLECVQDMDHENMFWYRQDPGLGLRLIYFSYDVKMKEKGDIPEGYSVSREKKERFSLILESASTNQTSMYLCASLLRDQPQHFGDGTRLSIL.

The V gene is TRBV7-2, the J gene TRBJ2-6, with D unclear. V was trimmed by 8 bases and J by 2 bases, leaving 13 bases between them. The CDR3 consists of 15 residues. Germline V gene lookup returns CDR1 SGHTA and CDR2 FQGNSA. This CDR3 is CASAPMAAGANVLTF. The CDR3 bases are TGTGCCAGCGCCCCCATGGCTGCTGGGGCCAACGTCCTGACTTTC.